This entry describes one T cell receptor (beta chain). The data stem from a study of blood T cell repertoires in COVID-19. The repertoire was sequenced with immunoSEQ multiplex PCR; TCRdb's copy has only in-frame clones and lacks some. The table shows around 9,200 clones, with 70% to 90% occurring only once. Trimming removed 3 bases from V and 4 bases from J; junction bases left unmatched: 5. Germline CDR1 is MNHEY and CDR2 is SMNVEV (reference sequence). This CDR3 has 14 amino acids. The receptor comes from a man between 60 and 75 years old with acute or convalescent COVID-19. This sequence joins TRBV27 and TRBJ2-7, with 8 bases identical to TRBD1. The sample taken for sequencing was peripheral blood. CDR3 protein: CASSFQTGAYEQYF. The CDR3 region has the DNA TGTGCCAGCAGTTTTCAGACAGGGGCGTACGAGCAGTACTTC.